This T cell receptor beta chain was obtained from a study of T-cell memory formation after mild COVID-19. Study overall: TCR clusters were mostly donor specific.

Study observations and caveats: Balance between CD4 and CD8 was seen in clones contracting day 15 to 85, and a CD4+ lean was seen in later expanders.

As regards this clonotype: What it binds is not known.

The CDR3 is 15 residues long. Unmatched junction bases numbered 9, after V lost 4 bases and J lost 4 bases. Germline CDR1 reads SGHRS; CDR2 reads YFSETQ. MiXCR was run by TCRdb on the 5' RACE reads, yielding one entry per CDR3 protein. The table lists roughly 200,000 distinct CDR3 sequences, 16% of them singletons. Sequenced material: PBMCs or a T cell subset sorted from them (not recorded which). This receptor was identified in an adult woman who had mild COVID-19 (a few samples of this study predate the infection). Cell type and time point are not known. The chain couples TRBV5-1 to TRBJ2-3, with 7 bases matching TRBD1. DNA of the CDR3: TGCGCCAGCAGCCTACAGGGGATACGGGCAGATACGCAGTATTTT. Translation gives CASSLQGIRADTQYF.